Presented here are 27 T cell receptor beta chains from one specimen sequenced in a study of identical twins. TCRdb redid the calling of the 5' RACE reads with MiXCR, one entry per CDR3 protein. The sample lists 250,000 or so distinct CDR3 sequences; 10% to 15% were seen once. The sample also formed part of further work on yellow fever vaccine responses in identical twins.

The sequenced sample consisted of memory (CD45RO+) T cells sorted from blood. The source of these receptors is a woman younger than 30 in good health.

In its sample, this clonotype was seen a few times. For the CDR3, the DNA is TGCGCCAGCAGCCAAGGGTCGGACAGGGCGACCTACGAGCAGTACTTC. It translates to CASSQGSDRATYEQYF. V and J are TRBV4-1 and TRBJ2-7, with TRBD1 matching 8 bases. V trimming: 1 base; J trimming: 2 bases; junction bases outside the gene matches: 7. Germline V gene lookup returns CDR1 MGHRA and CDR2 YSYEKL. The CDR3 consists of 16 residues.

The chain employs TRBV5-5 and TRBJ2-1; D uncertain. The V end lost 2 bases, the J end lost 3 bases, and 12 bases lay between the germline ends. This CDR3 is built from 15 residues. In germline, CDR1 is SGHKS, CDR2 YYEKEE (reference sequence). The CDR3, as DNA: TGTGCCAGCAGCTTACGGGCCCCGAACTACAATGAGCAGTTCTTC. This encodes CASSLRAPNYNEQFF.

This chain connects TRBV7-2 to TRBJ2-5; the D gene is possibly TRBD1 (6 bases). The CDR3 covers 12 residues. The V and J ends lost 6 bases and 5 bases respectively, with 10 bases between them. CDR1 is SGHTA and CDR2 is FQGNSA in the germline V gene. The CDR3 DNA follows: TGTGCCAGCAGAGGGGGATGGGAGACCCAGTACTTC. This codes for CASRGGWETQYF. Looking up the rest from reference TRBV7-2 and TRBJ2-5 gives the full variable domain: GAGVSQSPSNKVTEKGKDVELRCDPISGHTALYWYRQSLGQGLEFLIYFQGNSAPDKSGLPSDRFSAERTGGSVSTLTIQRTQQEDSAVYLCASRGGWETQYFGPGTRLLVL.

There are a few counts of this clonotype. CDR3 sequence (DNA): TGCGCCAGCAGCCAAGAAAACGGACACAATGAGCAGTTCTTC. Its translation is CASSQENGHNEQFF. The V gene is TRBV4-3, the J gene TRBJ2-1; D is ambiguous. The CDR3 has 14 amino acids. V was shortened by 0 bases and J by 5 bases, with 8 bases between the two germline ends. Looked up from germline, CDR1 is LGHNA and CDR2 is YSLEER.

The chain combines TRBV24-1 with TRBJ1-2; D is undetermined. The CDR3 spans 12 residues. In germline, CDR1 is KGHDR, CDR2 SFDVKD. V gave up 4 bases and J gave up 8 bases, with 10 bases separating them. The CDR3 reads CATSDLPGGYTF. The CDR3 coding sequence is TGTGCCACCAGTGACCTACCGGGAGGCTACACCTTC.

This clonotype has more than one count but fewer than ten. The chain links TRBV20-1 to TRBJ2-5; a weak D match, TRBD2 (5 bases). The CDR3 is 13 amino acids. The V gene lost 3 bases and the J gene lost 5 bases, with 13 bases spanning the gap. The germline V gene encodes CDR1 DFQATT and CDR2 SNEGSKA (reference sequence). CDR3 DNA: TGCAGTGCTAGTTTAGCGCTAGCCGAGACCCAGTACTTC. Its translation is CSASLALAETQYF.

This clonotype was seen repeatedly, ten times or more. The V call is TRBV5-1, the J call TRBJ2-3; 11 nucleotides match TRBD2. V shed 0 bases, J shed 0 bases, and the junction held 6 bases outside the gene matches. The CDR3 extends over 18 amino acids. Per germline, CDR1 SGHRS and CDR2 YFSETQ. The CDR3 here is CASSLVLAGAFSTDTQYF. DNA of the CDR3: TGCGCCAGCAGCTTGGTACTAGCGGGAGCATTCAGCACAGATACGCAGTATTTT.

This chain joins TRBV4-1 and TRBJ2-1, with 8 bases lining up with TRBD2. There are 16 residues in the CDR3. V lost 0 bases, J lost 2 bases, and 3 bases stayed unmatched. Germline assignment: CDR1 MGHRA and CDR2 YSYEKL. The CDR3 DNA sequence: TGCGCCAGCAGCCAAGAACTCGGGGGGGCCTACAATGAGCAGTTCTTC. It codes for CASSQELGGAYNEQFF.

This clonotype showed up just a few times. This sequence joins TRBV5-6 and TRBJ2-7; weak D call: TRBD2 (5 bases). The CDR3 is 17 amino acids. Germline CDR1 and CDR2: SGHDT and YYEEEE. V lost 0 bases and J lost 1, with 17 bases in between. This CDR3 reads CASSLGEIRRGSYEQYF. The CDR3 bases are TGTGCCAGCAGCTTGGGAGAGATTAGACGGGGATCCTACGAGCAGTACTTC.

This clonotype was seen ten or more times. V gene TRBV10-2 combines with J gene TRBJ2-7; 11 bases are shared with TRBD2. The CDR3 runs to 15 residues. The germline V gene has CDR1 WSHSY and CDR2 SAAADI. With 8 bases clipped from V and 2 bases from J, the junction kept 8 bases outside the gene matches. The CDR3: CASSPRLAGTYEQYF. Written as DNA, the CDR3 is TGCGCCAGCTCCCCCCGACTAGCGGGGACCTACGAGCAGTACTTC.

DNA of the CDR3: TGTGCCAGCAGCGTTAGCCACCAAGAGACCCAGTACTTC. Its translation: CASSVSHQETQYF. V is TRBV7-2 and J is TRBJ2-5; D not certain. The CDR3 is 13 amino acids. With 5 bases removed from V and 0 bases from J, the gap between germline ends came to 7 bases. Germline loops: CDR1 SGHTA, CDR2 FQGNSA.

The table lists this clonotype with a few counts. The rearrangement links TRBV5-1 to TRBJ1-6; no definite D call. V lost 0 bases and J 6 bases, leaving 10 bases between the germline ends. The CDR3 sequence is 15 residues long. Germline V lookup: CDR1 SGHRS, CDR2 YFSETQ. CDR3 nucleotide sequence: TGCGCCAGCAGCTTGGCGACAAACCCTAATTCACCCCTCCACTTT. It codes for CASSLATNPNSPLHF.

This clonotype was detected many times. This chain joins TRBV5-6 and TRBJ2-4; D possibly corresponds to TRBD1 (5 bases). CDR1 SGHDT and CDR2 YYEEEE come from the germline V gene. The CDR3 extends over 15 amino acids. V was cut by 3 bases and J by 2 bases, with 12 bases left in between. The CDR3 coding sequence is TGTGCCAGCAGCTACGCCAGGGTTTCCAAAAACATTCAGTACTTC. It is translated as CASSYARVSKNIQYF.

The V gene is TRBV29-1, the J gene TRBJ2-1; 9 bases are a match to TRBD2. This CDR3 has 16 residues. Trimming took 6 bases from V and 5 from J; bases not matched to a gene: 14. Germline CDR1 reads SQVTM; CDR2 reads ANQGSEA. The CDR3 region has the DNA TGCAGCGTCCCTCCCCGGGCTAGCGGGGAGCACAATGAGCAGTTCTTC. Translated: CSVPPRASGEHNEQFF.

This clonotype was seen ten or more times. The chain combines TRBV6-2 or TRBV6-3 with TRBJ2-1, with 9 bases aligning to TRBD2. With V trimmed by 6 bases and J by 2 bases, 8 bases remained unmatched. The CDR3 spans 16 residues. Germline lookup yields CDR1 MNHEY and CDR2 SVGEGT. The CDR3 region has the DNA TGTGCCAGCAGCTTCAACTTAGCGGGAGCCTACAATGAGCAGTTCTTC. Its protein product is CASSFNLAGAYNEQFF.

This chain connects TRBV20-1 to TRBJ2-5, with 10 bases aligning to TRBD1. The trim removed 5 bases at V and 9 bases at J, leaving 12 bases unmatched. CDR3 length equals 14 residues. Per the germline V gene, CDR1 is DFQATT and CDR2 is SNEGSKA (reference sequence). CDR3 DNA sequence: TGCAGTGCTGGGGGACAGGGGAGATCGTGGGCCCAGTACTTC. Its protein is CSAGGQGRSWAQYF.

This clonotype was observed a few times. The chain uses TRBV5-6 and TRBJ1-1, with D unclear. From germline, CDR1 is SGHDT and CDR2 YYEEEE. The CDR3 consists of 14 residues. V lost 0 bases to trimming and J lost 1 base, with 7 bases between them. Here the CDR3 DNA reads TGTGCCAGCAGCTTGGGAGTACCGAACACTGAAGCTTTCTTT. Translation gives CASSLGVPNTEAFF.

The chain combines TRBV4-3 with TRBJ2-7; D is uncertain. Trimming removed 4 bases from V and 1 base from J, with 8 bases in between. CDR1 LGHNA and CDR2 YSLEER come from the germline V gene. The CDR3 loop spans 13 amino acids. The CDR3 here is CASSPSLSYEQYF. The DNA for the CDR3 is TGCGCCAGCAGCCCCAGTCTGTCCTACGAGCAGTACTTC.

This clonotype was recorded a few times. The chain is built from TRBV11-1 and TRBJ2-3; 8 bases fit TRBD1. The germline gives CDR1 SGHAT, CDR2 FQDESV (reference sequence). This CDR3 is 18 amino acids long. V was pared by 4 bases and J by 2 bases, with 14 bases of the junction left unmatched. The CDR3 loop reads CASSSRTAGQENTDTQYF. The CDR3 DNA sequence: TGTGCCAGCAGCTCCAGAACCGCGGGACAGGAGAACACAGATACGCAGTATTTT. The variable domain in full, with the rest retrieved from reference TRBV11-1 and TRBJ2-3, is EAEVAQSPRYKITEKSQAVAFWCDPISGHATLYWYRQILGQGPELLVQFQDESVVDDSQLPKDRFSAERLKGVDSTLKIQPAELGDSAMYLCASSSRTAGQENTDTQYFGPGTRLTVL.

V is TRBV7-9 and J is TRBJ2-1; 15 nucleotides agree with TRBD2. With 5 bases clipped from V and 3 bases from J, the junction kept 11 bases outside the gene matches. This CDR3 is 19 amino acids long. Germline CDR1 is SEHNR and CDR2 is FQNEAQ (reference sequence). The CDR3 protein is CASSVTGTSGRSFYNEQFF. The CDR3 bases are TGTGCCAGCAGCGTTACCGGGACTAGCGGGAGGTCCTTCTACAATGAGCAGTTCTTC.

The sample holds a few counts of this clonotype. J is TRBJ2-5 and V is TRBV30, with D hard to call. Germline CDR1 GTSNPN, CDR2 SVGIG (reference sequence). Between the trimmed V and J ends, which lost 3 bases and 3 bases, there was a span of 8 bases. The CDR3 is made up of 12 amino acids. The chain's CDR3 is CAWRGNEETQYF. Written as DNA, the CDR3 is TGTGCCTGGAGGGGAAACGAAGAGACCCAGTACTTC.

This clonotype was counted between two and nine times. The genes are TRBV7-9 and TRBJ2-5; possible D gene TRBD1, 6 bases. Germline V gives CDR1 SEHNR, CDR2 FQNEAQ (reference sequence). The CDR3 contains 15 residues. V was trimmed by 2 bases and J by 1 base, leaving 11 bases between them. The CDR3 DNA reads TGTGCCAGCAGCTTAAGAACGGACAGCCAAGAGACCCAGTACTTC. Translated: CASSLRTDSQETQYF.

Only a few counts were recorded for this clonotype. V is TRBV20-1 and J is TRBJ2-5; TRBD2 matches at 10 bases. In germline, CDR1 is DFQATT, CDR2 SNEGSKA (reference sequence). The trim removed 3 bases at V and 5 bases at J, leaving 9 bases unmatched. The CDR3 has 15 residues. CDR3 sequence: CSASEAGLASETQYF. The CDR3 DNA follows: TGCAGTGCTAGTGAGGCGGGACTAGCGTCGGAGACCCAGTACTTC.

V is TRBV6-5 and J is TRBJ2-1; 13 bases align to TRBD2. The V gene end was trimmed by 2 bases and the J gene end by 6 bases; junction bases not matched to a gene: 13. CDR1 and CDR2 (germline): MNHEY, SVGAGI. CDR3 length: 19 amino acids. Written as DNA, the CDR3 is TGTGCCAGCAGTTACCATCTACTAGCGGGGGGGCTTCGCGGCAATGAGCAGTTCTTC. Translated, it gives CASSYHLLAGGLRGNEQFF.

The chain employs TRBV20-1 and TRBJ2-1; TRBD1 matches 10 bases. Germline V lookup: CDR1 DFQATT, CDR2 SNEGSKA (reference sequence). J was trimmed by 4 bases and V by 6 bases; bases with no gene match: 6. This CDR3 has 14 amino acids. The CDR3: CSAVLDRGYNEQFF. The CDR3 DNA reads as TGCAGTGCAGTACTGGACAGGGGGTACAATGAGCAGTTCTTC.

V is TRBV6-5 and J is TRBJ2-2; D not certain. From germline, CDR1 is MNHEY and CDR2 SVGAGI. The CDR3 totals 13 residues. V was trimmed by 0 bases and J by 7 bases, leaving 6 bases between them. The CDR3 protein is CASSYSGNGELFF. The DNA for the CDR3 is TGTGCCAGCAGTTACTCGGGGAACGGGGAGCTGTTTTTT.

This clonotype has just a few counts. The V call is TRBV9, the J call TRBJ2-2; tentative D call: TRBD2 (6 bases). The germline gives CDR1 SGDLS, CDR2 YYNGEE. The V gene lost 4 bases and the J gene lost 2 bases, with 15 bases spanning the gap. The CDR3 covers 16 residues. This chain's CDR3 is CASSPQGGVNTGELFF. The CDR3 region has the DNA TGTGCCAGCAGCCCCCAAGGCGGGGTAAACACCGGGGAGCTGTTTTTT.